Listed here are 5 T cell receptor beta chains from one sample, sequenced in a study of cytomegalovirus exposure and HLA in healthy donors. PCR involved 60 Vbeta and 13 Jbeta primers. This table comes from immunoSEQ multiplex PCR, and its TCRdb copy is limited to in-frame clones, with some not included. The data hold approximately 160,000 clones, with roughly 75% observed a single time. Sample: PBMCs. These receptors originate from a man aged 18 to 30 in good health and CMV-seronegative.

This clone was seen only a few times. Sequence at one end of the junction differs from germline and may be a read error. The rearrangement joins TRBV10-3 to TRBJ1-1; D remains ambiguous. This CDR3 comprises 12 residues. Looked up from germline, CDR1 is ENHRY and CDR2 is SYGVKD. The CDR3 DNA reads as TGTGCCACCAGTAGCTCTAACACTGAAGCTTTCTTT. It encodes CATSSSNTEAFF.

The chain links TRBV2 to TRBJ2-3, with 7 bases aligning to TRBD2. Germline CDR1 SNHLY, CDR2 FYNNEI. The CDR3 has 14 residues. The ends lost 7 bases at V and 1 base at J; junction bases unmatched: 5. CDR3 in DNA: TGTGCCAGCATGCGGCTAGCGGGCACAGATACGCAGTATTTT. Residues: CASMRLAGTDTQYF.

This clone was detected only a few times. The rearrangement links TRBV7-2 to TRBJ2-1, with TRBD2 matching 13 bases. This CDR3 spans 17 amino acids. Germline V gives CDR1 SGHTA, CDR2 FQGNSA. Unmatched junction bases numbered 5, after V lost 2 bases and J lost 4 bases. CDR3 DNA sequence: TGTGCCAGCAGCTTACTGACTAGCGGGAGGCGATACAATGAGCAGTTCTTC. Its protein product is CASSLLTSGRRYNEQFF.

The J gene is TRBJ1-5, the V gene TRBV15, with 10 bases that match TRBD1. The CDR3 length is 12 residues. Germline lookup yields CDR1 LNHNV and CDR2 YYDKDF (reference sequence). The V segment lost 11 bases and the J segment 5 bases; nucleotides outside the gene matches: 3. This CDR3 is CAAGTGDQPQHF. The CDR3, as DNA: TGTGCCGCTGGGACAGGGGATCAGCCCCAGCATTTT.

CDR3 sequence reads: CASSQDGQGFEETQYF. The CDR3 DNA sequence: TGTGCCAGCAGCCAAGACGGACAGGGTTTCGAAGAGACCCAGTACTTC. This rearrangement joins TRBV14 to TRBJ2-5; 8 positions agree with TRBD1. Germline V gene sequence: CDR1 SGHDN, CDR2 FVKESK. This CDR3 has 16 amino acids. V lost 0 bases to trimming and J lost 3 bases; unmatched junction nucleotides: 6. Using reference TRBV14 and TRBJ2-5 for the parts outside the CDR3, the full variable domain is EAGVTQFPSHSVIEKGQTVTLRCDPISGHDNLYWYRRVMGKEIKFLLHFVKESKQDESGMPNNRFLAERTGGTYSTLKVQPAELEDSGVYFCASSQDGQGFEETQYFGPGTRLLVL.